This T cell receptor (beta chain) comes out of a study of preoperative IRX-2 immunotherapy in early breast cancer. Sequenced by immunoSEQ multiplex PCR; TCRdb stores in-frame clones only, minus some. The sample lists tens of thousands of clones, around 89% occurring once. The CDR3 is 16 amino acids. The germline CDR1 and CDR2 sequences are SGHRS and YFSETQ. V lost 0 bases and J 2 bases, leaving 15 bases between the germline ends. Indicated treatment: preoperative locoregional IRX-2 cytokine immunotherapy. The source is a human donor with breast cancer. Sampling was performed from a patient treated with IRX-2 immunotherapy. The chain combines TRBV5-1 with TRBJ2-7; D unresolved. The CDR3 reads CASSLGIGLTPYEQYF. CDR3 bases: TGCGCCAGCAGCTTGGGTATCGGTCTGACCCCCTACGAGCAGTACTTC. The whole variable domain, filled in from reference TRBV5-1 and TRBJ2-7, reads KAGVTQTPRYLIKTRGQQVTLSCSPISGHRSVSWYQQTPGQGLQFLFEYFSETQRNKGNFPGRFSGRQFSNSRSEMNVSTLELGDSALYLCASSLGIGLTPYEQYFGPGTRLTVT.